This T cell receptor beta chain comes out of a study of beta chain features in type 1 diabetes. The germline CDR1 and CDR2 sequences are SGHRS and YFSETQ. V lost 5 bases to trimming and J lost 3 bases; unmatched junction nucleotides: 10. The CDR3 covers 15 residues. General study findings and limits: All four CD4+ subsets from Type 1 diabetes patients carried moderately but significantly shorter TCRB CDR3s.

What was sequenced were expressed TCRB transcripts, since all of the isolated RNA had been reverse transcribed. Here immunoSEQ multiplex PCR was the method, and the copy in TCRdb shows in-frame clones only, minus some. The table lists some 27,000 clones, less than 70% of them singletons. Worth noting for this clone: Its specificity is unknown.

Sorting of CD4+ naive, central memory, regulatory and stem cell-like memory cells was performed via CD45RO/CCR7/CD25/CD127/CD95/CD27. The chain is built from TRBV5-1 and TRBJ2-5; 7 nucleotides match TRBD2. The sample comprised Tregs from blood. The receptor was derived from a woman aged 25 to 39 with type 1 diabetes. DNA for the CDR3: TGCGCCAGCAGGATAAGGCAAGGACTAGAAGAGACCCAGTACTTC. This sequence encodes CASRIRQGLEETQYF.